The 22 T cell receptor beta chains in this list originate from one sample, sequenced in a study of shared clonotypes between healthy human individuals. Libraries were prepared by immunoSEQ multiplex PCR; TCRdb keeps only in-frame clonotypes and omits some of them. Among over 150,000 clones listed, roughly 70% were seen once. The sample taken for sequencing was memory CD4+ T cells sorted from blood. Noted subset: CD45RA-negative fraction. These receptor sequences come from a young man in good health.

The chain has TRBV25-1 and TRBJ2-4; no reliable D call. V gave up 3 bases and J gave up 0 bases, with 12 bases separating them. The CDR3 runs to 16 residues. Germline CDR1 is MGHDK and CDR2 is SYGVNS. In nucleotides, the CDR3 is TGTGCCAGCAGTGATTCGTCCTTTACAGCCAAAAACATTCAGTACTTC. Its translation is CASSDSSFTAKNIQYF.

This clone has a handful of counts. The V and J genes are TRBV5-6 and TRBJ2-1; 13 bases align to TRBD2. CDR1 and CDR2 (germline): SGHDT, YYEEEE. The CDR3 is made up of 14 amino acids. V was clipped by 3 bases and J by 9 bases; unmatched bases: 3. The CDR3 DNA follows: TGTGCCAGCAGCTGGACTAGCGGGAGAGGTGAGCAGTTCTTC. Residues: CASSWTSGRGEQFF. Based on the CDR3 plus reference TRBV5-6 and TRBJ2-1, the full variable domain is DAGVTQSPTHLIKTRGQQVTLRCSPKSGHDTVSWYQQALGQGPQFIFQYYEEEERQRGNFPDRFSGHQFPNYSSELNVNALLLGDSALYLCASSWTSGRGEQFFGPGTRLTVL.

CDR3 DNA sequence: TGCGCCAGCAGCTTCTGGGACAGCTCCTACGAGCAGTACTTC. It translates to CASSFWDSSYEQYF. The gene calls are TRBV5-1 and TRBJ2-7; 7 bases align to TRBD1. After removal of 2 bases from V and 0 bases from J, the junction contained 2 bases not matched to a gene. The germline CDR1 and CDR2 sequences are SGHRS and YFSETQ. This CDR3 region has 14 residues.

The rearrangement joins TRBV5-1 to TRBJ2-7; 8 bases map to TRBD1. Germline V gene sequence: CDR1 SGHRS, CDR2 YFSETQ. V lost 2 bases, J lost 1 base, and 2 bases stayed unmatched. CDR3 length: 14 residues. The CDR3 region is CASSFRTGSYEQYF. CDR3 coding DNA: TGCGCCAGCAGCTTTAGGACAGGGTCCTACGAGCAGTACTTC. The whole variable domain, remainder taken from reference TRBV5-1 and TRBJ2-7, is KAGVTQTPRYLIKTRGQQVTLSCSPISGHRSVSWYQQTPGQGLQFLFEYFSETQRNKGNFPGRFSGRQFSNSRSEMNVSTLELGDSALYLCASSFRTGSYEQYFGPGTRLTVT.

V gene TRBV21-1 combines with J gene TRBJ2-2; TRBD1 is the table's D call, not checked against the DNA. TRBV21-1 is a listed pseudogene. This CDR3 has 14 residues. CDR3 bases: TGTGCCAGCAGCAAAGGGACAGGGCTCGGGGAGCTGTTTTTT. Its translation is CASSKGTGLGELFF.

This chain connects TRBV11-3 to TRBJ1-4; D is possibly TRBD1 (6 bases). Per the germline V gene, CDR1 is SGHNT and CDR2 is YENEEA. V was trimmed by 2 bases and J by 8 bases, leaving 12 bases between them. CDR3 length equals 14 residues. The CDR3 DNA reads TGTGCCAGCAGCTTAACAGGGACGGACGAAAAACTGTTTTTT. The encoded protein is CASSLTGTDEKLFF.

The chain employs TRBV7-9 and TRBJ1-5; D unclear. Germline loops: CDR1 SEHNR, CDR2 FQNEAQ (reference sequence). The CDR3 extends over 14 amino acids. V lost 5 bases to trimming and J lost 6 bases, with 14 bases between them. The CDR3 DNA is TGTGCCAGCAGCCCTAGTGGGGTTGGTCAGCCCCAGCATTTT. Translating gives CASSPSGVGQPQHF.

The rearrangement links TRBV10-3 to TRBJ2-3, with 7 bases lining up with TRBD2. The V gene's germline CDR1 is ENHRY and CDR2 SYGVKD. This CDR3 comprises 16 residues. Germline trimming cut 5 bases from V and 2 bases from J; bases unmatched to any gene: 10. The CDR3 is CAISIGASGDTDTQYF. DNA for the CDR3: TGTGCCATCAGTATCGGTGCTAGCGGAGACACAGATACGCAGTATTTT.

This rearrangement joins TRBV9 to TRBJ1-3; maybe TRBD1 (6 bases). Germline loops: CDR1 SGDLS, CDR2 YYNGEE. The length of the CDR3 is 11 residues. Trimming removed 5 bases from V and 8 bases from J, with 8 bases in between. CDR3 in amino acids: CASRNRDTIYF. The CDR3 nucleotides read TGTGCCAGCAGAAACAGGGACACCATATATTTT.

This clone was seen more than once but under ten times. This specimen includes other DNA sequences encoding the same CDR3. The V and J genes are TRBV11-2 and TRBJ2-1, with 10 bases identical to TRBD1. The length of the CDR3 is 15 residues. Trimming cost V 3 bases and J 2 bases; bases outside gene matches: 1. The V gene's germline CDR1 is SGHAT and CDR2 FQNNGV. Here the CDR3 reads CASSLGTGAYNEQFF. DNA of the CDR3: TGTGCCAGCAGCTTGGGGACAGGGGCCTACAATGAGCAGTTCTTC.

The CDR3 coding sequence is TGTGCCTGGTTAGATGGAAACACCATATATTTT. This codes for CAWLDGNTIYF. This sequence joins TRBV30 and TRBJ1-3; D is uncertain. Trimming took off 5 bases at V and 3 bases at J, with 5 bases between the two ends. The CDR3 totals 11 residues. Germline CDR1 GTSNPN, CDR2 SVGIG (reference sequence).

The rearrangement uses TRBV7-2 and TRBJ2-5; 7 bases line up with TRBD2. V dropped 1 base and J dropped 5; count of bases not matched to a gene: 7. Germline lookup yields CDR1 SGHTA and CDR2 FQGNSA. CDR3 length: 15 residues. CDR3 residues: CASSLGSGIDETQYF. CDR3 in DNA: TGTGCCAGCAGCTTAGGGAGCGGGATAGATGAGACCCAGTACTTC.

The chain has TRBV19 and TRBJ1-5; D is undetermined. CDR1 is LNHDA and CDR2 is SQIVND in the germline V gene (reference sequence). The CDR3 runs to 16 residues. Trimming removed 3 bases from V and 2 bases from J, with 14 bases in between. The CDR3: CASSISAGNGNQPQHF. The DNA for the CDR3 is TGTGCCAGTAGTATTTCTGCGGGGAATGGCAATCAGCCCCAGCATTTT.

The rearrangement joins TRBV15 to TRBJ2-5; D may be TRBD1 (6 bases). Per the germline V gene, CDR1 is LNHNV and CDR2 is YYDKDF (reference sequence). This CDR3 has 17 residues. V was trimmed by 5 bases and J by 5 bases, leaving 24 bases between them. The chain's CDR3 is CATSAARKQGLTETQYF. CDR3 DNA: TGTGCCACCAGCGCGGCACGAAAACAGGGTTTAACGGAGACCCAGTACTTC.

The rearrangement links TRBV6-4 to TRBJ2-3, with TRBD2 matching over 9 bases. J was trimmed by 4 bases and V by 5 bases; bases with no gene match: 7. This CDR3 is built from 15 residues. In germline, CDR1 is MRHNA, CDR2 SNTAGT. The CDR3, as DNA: TGTGCCAGCAGTCCAATAGCGGGGGCTGCAGATACGCAGTATTTT. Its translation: CASSPIAGAADTQYF.

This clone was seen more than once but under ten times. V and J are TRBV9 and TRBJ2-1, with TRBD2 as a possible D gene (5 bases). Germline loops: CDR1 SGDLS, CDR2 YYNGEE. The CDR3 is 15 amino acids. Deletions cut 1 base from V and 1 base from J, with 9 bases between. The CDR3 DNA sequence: TGTGCCAGCAGCGTAAGCAGCGGTTCCTACAATGAGCAGTTCTTC. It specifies CASSVSSGSYNEQFF.

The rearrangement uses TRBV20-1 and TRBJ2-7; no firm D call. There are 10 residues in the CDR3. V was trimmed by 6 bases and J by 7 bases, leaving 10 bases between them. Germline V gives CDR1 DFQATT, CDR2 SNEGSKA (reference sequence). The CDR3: CSALRREQYF. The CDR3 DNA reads TGCAGTGCCCTTAGGAGAGAGCAGTACTTC.

The chain's CDR3 is CAWDEQGGQPQHF. The DNA of the CDR3 is TGTGCCTGGGATGAACAGGGCGGGCAGCCCCAGCATTTT. This rearrangement joins TRBV30 to TRBJ1-5, with D perhaps TRBD1 (6 bases). The length of the CDR3 is 13 residues. Trimming shortened V by 5 bases and J by 7 bases, and 15 bases separated the two germline ends. Germline CDR1 and CDR2: GTSNPN and SVGIG (reference sequence).

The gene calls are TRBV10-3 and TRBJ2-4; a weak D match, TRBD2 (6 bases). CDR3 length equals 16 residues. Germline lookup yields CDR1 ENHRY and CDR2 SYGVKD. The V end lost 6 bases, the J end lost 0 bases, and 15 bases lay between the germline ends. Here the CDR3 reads CAISAGGSLAKNIQYF. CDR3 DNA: TGTGCCATCAGCGCAGGAGGGTCTCTAGCCAAAAACATTCAGTACTTC.

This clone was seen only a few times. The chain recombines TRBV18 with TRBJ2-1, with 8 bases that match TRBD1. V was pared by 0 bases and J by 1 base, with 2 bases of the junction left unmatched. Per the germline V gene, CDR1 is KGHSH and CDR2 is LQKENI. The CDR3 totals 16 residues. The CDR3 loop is CASSPPQGASYNEQFF. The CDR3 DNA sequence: TGTGCCAGCTCACCACCGCAGGGGGCGTCCTACAATGAGCAGTTCTTC.

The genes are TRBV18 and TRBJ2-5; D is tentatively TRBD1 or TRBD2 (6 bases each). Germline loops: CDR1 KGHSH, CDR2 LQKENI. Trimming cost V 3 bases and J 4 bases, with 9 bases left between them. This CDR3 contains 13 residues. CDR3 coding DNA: TGTGCCAGCTCACCGTCGGGGGCAGAGACCCAGTACTTC. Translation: CASSPSGAETQYF.

CDR3 residues: CASSEGGGAGQFGYQPQHF. CDR3 in DNA: TGTGCCAGCAGTGAAGGGGGGGGCGCTGGGCAATTTGGTTATCAGCCCCAGCATTTT. The rearrangement joins TRBV2 to TRBJ1-5, with D possibly matching TRBD1 (6 bases). Germline CDR1 SNHLY, CDR2 FYNNEI. V was clipped by 1 base and J by 5 bases, with 24 bases between them. The CDR3 covers 19 residues.